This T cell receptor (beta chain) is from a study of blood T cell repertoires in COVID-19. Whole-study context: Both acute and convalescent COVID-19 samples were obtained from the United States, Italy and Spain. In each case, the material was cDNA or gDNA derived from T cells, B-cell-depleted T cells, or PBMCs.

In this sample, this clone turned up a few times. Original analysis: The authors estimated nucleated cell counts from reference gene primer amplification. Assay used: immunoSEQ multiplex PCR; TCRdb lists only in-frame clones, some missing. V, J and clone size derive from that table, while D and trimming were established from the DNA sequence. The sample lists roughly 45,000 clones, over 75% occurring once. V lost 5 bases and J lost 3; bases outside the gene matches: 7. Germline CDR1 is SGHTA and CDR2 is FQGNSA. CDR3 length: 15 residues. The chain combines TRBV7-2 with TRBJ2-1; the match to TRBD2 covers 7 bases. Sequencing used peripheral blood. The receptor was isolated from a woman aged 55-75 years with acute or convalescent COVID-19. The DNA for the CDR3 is TGTGCCAGCAGCGAAGGACCTAGCGGCTACAATGAGCAGTTCTTC. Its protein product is CASSEGPSGYNEQFF.